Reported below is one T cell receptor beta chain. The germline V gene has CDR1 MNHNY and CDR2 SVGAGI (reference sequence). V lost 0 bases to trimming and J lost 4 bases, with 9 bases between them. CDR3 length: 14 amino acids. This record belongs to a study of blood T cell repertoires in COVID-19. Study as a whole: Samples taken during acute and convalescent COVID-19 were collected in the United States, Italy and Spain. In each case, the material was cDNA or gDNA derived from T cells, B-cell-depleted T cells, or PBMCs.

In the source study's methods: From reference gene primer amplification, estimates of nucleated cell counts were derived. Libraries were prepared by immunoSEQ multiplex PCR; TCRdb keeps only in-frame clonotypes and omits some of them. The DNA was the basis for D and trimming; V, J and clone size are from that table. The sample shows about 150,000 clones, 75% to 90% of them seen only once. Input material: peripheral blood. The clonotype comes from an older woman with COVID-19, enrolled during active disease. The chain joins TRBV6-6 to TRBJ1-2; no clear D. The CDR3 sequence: CASSYSGRRYGYTF. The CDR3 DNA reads TGTGCCAGCAGTTACTCGGGCAGGCGCTATGGCTACACCTTC.